This TCR beta chain originates from a study of T-cell memory formation after mild COVID-19. Study-wide results and limits: From day 15 to 85, contracting clones were balanced between CD4 and CD8, whereas later expanders leaned toward CD4+.

MiXCR, run by TCRdb on the 5' RACE reads, gives a single entry per CDR3 protein. The sample includes hundreds of thousands of distinct CDR3 sequences, about a fifth of them seen just once. In its sample, this clonotype was seen a few times. Its antigen is unidentified. This sequence was found in an adult woman who had mild COVID-19 (a few samples of this study predate the infection). Cell type and time point are not known. Sequencing was carried out using PBMCs or a T cell subset sorted from them (not recorded which).

CDR3 in DNA: TGTGCCAGCAGTTTAGGACTAATTGCCTACGAGCAGTACTTC. Translated, it gives CASSLGLIAYEQYF. The chain is built from TRBV12-3 or TRBV12-4 and TRBJ2-7, with D perhaps TRBD2 (5 bases). There are 14 residues in the CDR3. The V and J ends lost 1 base and 2 bases respectively, with 9 bases between them.